These T cell receptor beta chains were read from a single sample in a study of radiotherapy plus CTLA-4 blockade in lung cancer. TCRdb keeps only in-frame clones here, not all; method: immunoSEQ multiplex PCR. The table includes more than 40,000 clones, 88% detected once. The sample here was peripheral blood, taken from a patient treated with radiotherapy plus ipilimumab. The origin of the receptors is a human donor with non-small cell lung cancer whose response to radiotherapy plus ipilimumab could not be evaluated. Each CDR3 is given with its conserved first and last residue. The D gene is left open where the match is weak.

CDR3aa | CDR3nt | j_gene | v_gene | d_gene
CASSLARGLRSNTEAFF | TGTGCCAGCAGCTTAGCCAGGGGATTGAGGTCGAACACTGAAGCTTTCTTT | TRBJ1-1 | TRBV7-9 | -
CASTPTGSPGNTIYF | TGCGCCAGCACCCCTACAGGGAGTCCTGGAAACACCATATATTTT | TRBJ1-3 | TRBV5-1 | -
CSSFQANTEAFF | TGCAGCAGCTTCCAAGCGAACACTGAAGCTTTCTTT | TRBJ1-1 | TRBV29-1 | -
CAWSTGQGAGELFF | TGTGCCTGGAGCACGGGACAGGGGGCCGGGGAGCTGTTTTTT | TRBJ2-2 | TRBV30 | TRBD1
CASSLRRTNEKLFF | TGTGCCAGCAGCTTACGTAGAACTAATGAAAAACTGTTTTTT | TRBJ1-4 | TRBV7-2 | -
CASSIRQGAYNEQFF | TGTGCCAGTAGTATACGGCAGGGGGCCTACAATGAGCAGTTCTTC | TRBJ2-1 | TRBV19 | TRBD1
CATKRGGDTQYF | TGTGCCACCAAAAGGGGAGGGGATACGCAGTATTTT | TRBJ2-3 | TRBV11-2 | TRBD2
CASSFGLAGGPGSYNEQFF | TGTGCCAGCAGCTTCGGACTAGCGGGAGGGCCGGGCTCCTACAATGAGCAGTTCTTC | TRBJ2-1 | TRBV5-4 | TRBD2
CASSALGGARGIGELFF | TGTGCCAGCAGTGCCTTGGGGGGGGCGCGAGGAATCGGGGAGCTGTTTTTT | TRBJ2-2 | TRBV27 | -
CASSGQGWNGYTF | TGCGCCAGCAGTGGACAGGGGTGGAATGGCTACACCTTC | TRBJ1-2 | TRBV5-1 | TRBD1
CASSQGTTLSYNEQFF | TGTGCCAGCAGCCAGGGGACTACGCTCTCCTACAATGAGCAGTTCTTC | TRBJ2-1 | TRBV5-4 | -